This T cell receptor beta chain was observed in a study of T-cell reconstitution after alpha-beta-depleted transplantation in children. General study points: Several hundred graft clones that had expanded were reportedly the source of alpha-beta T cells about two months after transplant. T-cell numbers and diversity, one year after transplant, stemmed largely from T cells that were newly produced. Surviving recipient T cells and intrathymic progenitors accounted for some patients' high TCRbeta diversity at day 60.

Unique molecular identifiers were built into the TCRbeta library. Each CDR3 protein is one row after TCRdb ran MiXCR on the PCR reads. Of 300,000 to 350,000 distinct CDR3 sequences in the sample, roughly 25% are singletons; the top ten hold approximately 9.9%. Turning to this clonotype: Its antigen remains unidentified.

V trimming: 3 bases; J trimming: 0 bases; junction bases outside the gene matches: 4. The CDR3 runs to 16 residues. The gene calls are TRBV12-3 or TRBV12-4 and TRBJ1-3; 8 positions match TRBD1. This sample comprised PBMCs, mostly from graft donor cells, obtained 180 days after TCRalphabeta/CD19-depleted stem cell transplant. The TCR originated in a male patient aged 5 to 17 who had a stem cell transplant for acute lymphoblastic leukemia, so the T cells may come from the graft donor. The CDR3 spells CASSFRTGFSGNTIYF. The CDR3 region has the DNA TGTGCCAGCAGTTTTCGGACAGGGTTCTCTGGAAACACCATATATTTT.